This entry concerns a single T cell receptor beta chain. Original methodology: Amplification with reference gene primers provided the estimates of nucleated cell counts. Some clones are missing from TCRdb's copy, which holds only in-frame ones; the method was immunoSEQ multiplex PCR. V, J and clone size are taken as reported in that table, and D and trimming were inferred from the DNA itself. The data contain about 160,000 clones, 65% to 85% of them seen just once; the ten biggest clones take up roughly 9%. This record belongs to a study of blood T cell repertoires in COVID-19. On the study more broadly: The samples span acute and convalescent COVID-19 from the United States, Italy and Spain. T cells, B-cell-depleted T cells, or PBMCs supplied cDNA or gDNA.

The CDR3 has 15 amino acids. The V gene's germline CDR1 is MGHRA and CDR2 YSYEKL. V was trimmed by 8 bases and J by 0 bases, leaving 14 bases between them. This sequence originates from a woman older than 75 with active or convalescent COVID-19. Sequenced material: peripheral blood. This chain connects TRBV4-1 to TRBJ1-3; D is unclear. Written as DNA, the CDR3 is TGCGCCAGCCGAGTCAACGGGATCTCTGGAAACACCATATATTTT. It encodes CASRVNGISGNTIYF.